This is a list of T cell receptor beta chains from one sample in a study of beta chain features in type 1 diabetes. Using immunoSEQ multiplex PCR, the repertoire was profiled, and TCRdb retains in-frame clones only, with some absent. The repertoire holds hundreds of thousands of clones, with about 29% as singletons. Sequenced material: naive CD4+ T cells from blood. Receptors were obtained from a man aged 18 to 35 in good health. The CDR3 runs from the conserved cysteine through the conserved F or W. A D gene is named only where the DNA matches it firmly. Only some rows state a clone size, as once, few, many or a class for expanded clones.

CDR3 length	V gene	J gene	clone size	D gene	CDR3 DNA	CDR3 protein
16	TRBV5-1	TRBJ2-3	.	.	TGCGCCAGCAGCTTGGAAGGATTCGTTAGCACAGATACGCAGTATTTT	CASSLEGFVSTDTQYF
11	TRBV4-1	TRBJ2-5	.	.	TGCGCCAGCAGCGGGAAAGAGACCCAGTACTTC	CASSGKETQYF
15	TRBV4-3	TRBJ2-5	.	.	TGCGCCAGCAGCCAAGTCCGGACAGCCCAAGAGACCCAGTACTTC	CASSQVRTAQETQYF
15	TRBV5-1	TRBJ2-7	.	.	TGCGCCAGCAGCCTAGGAGAGGCTCCCATCTACGAGCAGTACTTC	CASSLGEAPIYEQYF
14	TRBV28	TRBJ1-1	.	.	TGTGCCAGCAGTTGGTCGGGGCTTAACACTGAAGCTTTCTTT	CASSWSGLNTEAFF
14	TRBV30	TRBJ2-2	.	.	TGTGCCTGGAGTGGCGGGCTGAACACCGGGGAGCTGTTTTTT	CAWSGGLNTGELFF
15	TRBV7-3	TRBJ2-1	.	.	TGTGCCAGCAGCCCGGTGGTAGCGAAATACAATGAGCAGTTCTTC	CASSPVVAKYNEQFF
11	TRBV5-1	TRBJ2-5	.	.	TGCGCCAGCAGCTTTGGGGAGACCCAGTACTTC	CASSFGETQYF
13	TRBV7-7	TRBJ2-5	few	TRBD1	TGTGCTAGCAGCTTTGACAGGGAAGAGACCCAGTACTTC	CASSFDREETQYF
13	TRBV4-3	TRBJ1-1	few	.	TGCGCCAGCAGCCAAGAGGCAGGCGGGACAGCTTTCTTT	CASSQEAGGTAFF
12	TRBV25-1	TRBJ1-2	few	.	TGTGCCAGCAGTCGCACCGAATATGGCTACACCTTC	CASSRTEYGYTF
13	TRBV7-9	TRBJ1-5	.	.	TGTGCCAGCAGAGGACAGTTCAATCAGCCCCAGCATTTT	CASRGQFNQPQHF
16	TRBV30	TRBJ2-3	.	.	TGTGCCTGGAGTGTAGACAGCTCCAGGTCGACAGATACGCAGTATTTT	CAWSVDSSRSTDTQYF
15	TRBV10-3	TRBJ2-2	.	TRBD2	TGTGCCATCAGTTGGACTAGCGGGAACACCGGGGAGCTGTTTTTT	CAISWTSGNTGELFF
13	TRBV29-1	TRBJ2-7	.	.	TGCAGCGTTCTAAGAGCGGAATCCTACGAGCAGTACTTC	CSVLRAESYEQYF
13	TRBV18	TRBJ1-4	few	TRBD1	TGTGCCAGCTCACCCGGGACAGATGAAAAACTGTTTTTT	CASSPGTDEKLFF
15	TRBV4-1	TRBJ1-5	.	TRBD1	TGCGCCAGCAGCCAAGGGGGACAGGGCCGTCAGCCCCAGCATTTT	CASSQGGQGRQPQHF
16	TRBV7-9	TRBJ2-3	.	TRBD2	TGTGCCAGCAGCATCCAGCTGGCGGGAGTAGGAGATACGCAGTATTTT	CASSIQLAGVGDTQYF
19	TRBV4-2	TRBJ2-5	.	TRBD2	TGTGCCAGCAGCCAAGATGGCGGGCTAGCGGGAGTCGGGTCGAAGACCCAGTACTTC	CASSQDGGLAGVGSKTQYF
14	TRBV6-5	TRBJ1-3	.	.	TGTGCCAGCAGTCAGTACTTGACTGGAAACACCATATATTTT	CASSQYLTGNTIYF
13	TRBV14	TRBJ1-6	.	.	TGTGCCAGCAGCCAAGACCTCCAAACACCCCTCCACTTT	CASSQDLQTPLHF
10	TRBV23-1	TRBJ2-1	few	.	TGCGCCAGAACCCTTAGTGAGCAGTTCTTC	CARTLSEQFF
16	TRBV25-1	TRBJ2-7	.	TRBD2	TGTGCCAGCAGTGACCAGATGGCGGGAGGGCTCTACGAGCAGTACTTC	CASSDQMAGGLYEQYF
15	TRBV30	TRBJ2-1	.	TRBD2	TGTGCCTGGAGTGTAAGCCTAGCGGTTTACAATGAGCAGTTCTTC	CAWSVSLAVYNEQFF
10	TRBV6-6	TRBJ2-7	.	.	TGTGCCAGCAGTGACTACGAGCAGTACTTC	CASSDYEQYF
14	TRBV11-2	TRBJ2-3	.	.	TGTGCCAGCAGCTTAGATTTGGCCACAGATACGCAGTATTTT	CASSLDLATDTQYF
13	TRBV5-1	TRBJ2-3	.	.	TGCGCCAGCAGCTTGGAAGGAGCAGATACGCAGTATTTT	CASSLEGADTQYF
14	TRBV30	TRBJ2-3	few	TRBD2	TGTGCCTGGAGTAGCGGGAGAAGCACAGATACGCAGTATTTT	CAWSSGRSTDTQYF
14	TRBV11-2	TRBJ2-5	few	TRBD2	TGTGCCAGCAGCTTATCTACTAGCGAGGAGACCCAGTACTTC	CASSLSTSEETQYF
15	TRBV30	TRBJ1-3	few	.	TGTGCCTGGAGTGTACAAGGGAGCTCTGGAAACACCATATATTTT	CAWSVQGSSGNTIYF
12	TRBV29-1	TRBJ2-2	.	.	TGCAGCGTTGGAGTCGGCACCGGGGAGCTGTTTTTT	CSVGVGTGELFF
13	TRBV7-9	TRBJ2-1	.	TRBD2	TGTGCCAGCAGCTCTAGCGGCAGTAATGAGCAGTTCTTC	CASSSSGSNEQFF
11	TRBV30	TRBJ2-7	.	.	TGTGCCTGGGCCGCCCGGTACGAGCAGTACTTC	CAWAARYEQYF
15	TRBV29-1	TRBJ2-1	.	.	TGCAGCGTGATGCGAGCGTTGACCACCTACAATGAGCAGTTCTTC	CSVMRALTTYNEQFF
13	TRBV27	TRBJ2-7	.	.	TGTGCCAGCAGTTTATCGTCAGCGTACGAGCAGTACTTC	CASSLSSAYEQYF
13	TRBV5-1	TRBJ2-4	.	.	TGCGCCAGCAGCGGGCCCGGTGGGGACATTCAGTACTTC	CASSGPGGDIQYF
14	TRBV5-1	TRBJ2-7	few	TRBD1	TGCGCCAGCAGCCTGGACAGGCAAGCCTACGAGCAGTACTTC	CASSLDRQAYEQYF
11	TRBV29-1	TRBJ1-1	.	.	TGCAGCGCGTTGAAGCAGACAGAAGCTTTCTTT	CSALKQTEAFF
13	TRBV9	TRBJ1-3	few	.	TGTGCCAGCAGCCCCCAACATGGAAACACCATATATTTT	CASSPQHGNTIYF
12	TRBV6-1	TRBJ1-5	few	.	TGTGCCAGCAGGGACGGGAGACAGCCCCAGCATTTT	CASRDGRQPQHF
14	TRBV29-1	TRBJ1-1	few	TRBD1	TGCAGCGTTGCCTGGGGACAGGTGAACACTGAAGCTTTCTTT	CSVAWGQVNTEAFF
17	TRBV6-1	TRBJ2-1	.	TRBD2	TGTGCCAGCAGTGAAATCATAGCGGGACCATACTACAATGAGCAGTTCTTC	CASSEIIAGPYYNEQFF
16	TRBV9	TRBJ2-1	few	TRBD2	TGTGCCAGCAAGGCGATCGCTAGCGGCTCCTACAATGAGCAGTTCTTC	CASKAIASGSYNEQFF
15	TRBV6-6	TRBJ2-7	.	.	TGTGCCAGCAGTTCCCCCGGACGGGCTTCCTACGAGCAGTACTTC	CASSSPGRASYEQYF
11	TRBV29-1	TRBJ2-7	few	.	TGCAGCGTTGAACGCAACTACGAGCAGTACTTC	CSVERNYEQYF
13	TRBV7-9	TRBJ2-7	.	TRBD2	TGTGCCAGCAGTCCCCCGGGACTAGTGGAGCAGTACTTC	CASSPPGLVEQYF
15	TRBV5-1	TRBJ2-7	few	TRBD2	TGCGCCAGCAGCCCGGGACTAGCGGGACCCTACGAGCAGTACTTC	CASSPGLAGPYEQYF
14	TRBV7-2	TRBJ2-7	few	.	TGTGCCAGCAGCTTAGTCTGGTCCTCCTACGAGCAGTACTTC	CASSLVWSSYEQYF
16	TRBV27	TRBJ2-3	.	.	TGTGCCAGCAGTTCCCCAACCAACAGGGTTCGGGATACGCAGTATTTT	CASSSPTNRVRDTQYF
13	TRBV25-1	TRBJ2-3	few	.	TGTGCCAGCAGTGCCTCGGGCACAGATACGCAGTATTTT	CASSASGTDTQYF
18	TRBV10-3	TRBJ2-1	few	TRBD2	TGTGCCATCAGTGGGAAACTAGCGGGAGTGGGAGACCCTGGTGGGCAGTTCTTC	CAISGKLAGVGDPGGQFF
13	TRBV18	TRBJ1-2	.	.	TGTGCCAGCTCACCGACAGTTACTGATGGCTACACCTTC	CASSPTVTDGYTF
15	TRBV5-4	TRBJ2-7	.	TRBD1	TGTGCCAGCAGGATGACAGGGGGCCGACCCTACGAGCAGTACTTC	CASRMTGGRPYEQYF
13	TRBV10-3	TRBJ2-7	.	TRBD2	TGTGCCATTGGACTAGCGGGAGTCTACGAGCAGTACTTC	CAIGLAGVYEQYF
12	TRBV29-1	TRBJ1-2	.	.	TGCAGCGTCGGGACATCCTACTATGGCTACACCTTC	CSVGTSYYGYTF
12	TRBV7-9	TRBJ1-1	few	.	TGTGCCAGCAGCCCACTGCCCACTGAAGCTTTCTTT	CASSPLPTEAFF
16	TRBV14	TRBJ2-6	few	.	TGTGCCAGCAGCCAAGTCCCCCCTCTGGGGGCCAACGTCCTGACTTTC	CASSQVPPLGANVLTF
15	TRBV5-6	TRBJ2-2	.	.	TGTGCCAGCAGCCATAGCGGTTCGAACACCGGGGAGCTGTTTTTT	CASSHSGSNTGELFF
13	TRBV29-1	TRBJ1-4	.	TRBD1	TGCAGCGGCAGGGCAGGGGGTAATGAAAAACTGTTTTTT	CSGRAGGNEKLFF